The 21 T cell receptor beta chains reported below all come from one sample, sequenced in a study of CXCR3-negative and CXCR3-positive naive CD8 T cells (dated by TCRdb to between 2017 and 2020). The sequencer listed for this sample is NextSeq 550. The Human TCR Profiling Kit (MiLaboratory) was used to make UMI-labeled 5' RACE TRB cDNA libraries. Based on TCRdb reprocessing of the reads, there is one entry per CDR3 protein sequence, and DNA is missing. This sample's table has entries for several thousand distinct CDR3 sequences. The ten biggest clones cover about 1.7% of the sample. The sequencing input was naive CXCR3- CD8+ T cells from blood. The cell subset or site label for this specimen denotes: CD45RO-CCR7+CD27+CD95- naive CD8+ T cells lacking CXCR3 (TNR3-). The receptors derive from a human donor in good health. Some clones in this sample may be carry-over from other donors' samples.

V is TRBV20-1 and J is TRBJ2-5; lacking DNA, the TRBD1 call made by TCRdb goes unchecked. This CDR3 is 16 amino acids long. Germline CDR1 DFQATT, CDR2 SNEGSKA (reference sequence). The CDR3 here is CSARDRLGTAKETQYF.

This clonotype is medium-sized (0.01 to 0.1%) by frequency. The gene calls are TRBV4-3 and TRBJ2-7. The germline CDR1 and CDR2 sequences are LGHNA and YSLEER. This CDR3 spans 15 amino acids. CDR3 protein: CASSQDRNVGYEQYF.

In terms of frequency, this clonotype is medium-sized (0.01 to 0.1%). The gene calls are TRBV4-3 and TRBJ2-1; absent DNA, TCRdb's TRBD1 call cannot be checked. The V gene's germline CDR1 is LGHNA and CDR2 YSLEER. This CDR3 has 15 residues. The CDR3 region is CASSFTAGTRNEQFF.

Considering frequency, this clonotype is medium-sized (0.01 to 0.1%). CDR3: CASSTDRGNEQYF. The chain couples TRBV19 to TRBJ2-7; absent DNA, TCRdb's TRBD1 call cannot be checked. The CDR3 is 13 amino acids. Germline lookup yields CDR1 LNHDA and CDR2 SQIVND (reference sequence).

In terms of frequency, this clonotype is medium-sized. This chain connects TRBV7-9 to TRBJ2-7; TCRdb selects TRBD1, and the lack of DNA leaves this call unchecked. The CDR3 extends over 13 amino acids. Germline CDR1 reads SEHNR; CDR2 reads FQNEAQ (reference sequence). The CDR3 loop is CASSLTGDYEQYF. Based on the CDR3 plus reference TRBV7-9 and TRBJ2-7, the full variable domain is DTGVSQNPRHKITKRGQNVTFRCDPISEHNRLYWYRQTLGQGPEFLTYFQNEAQLEKSRLLSDRFSAERPKGSFSTLEIQRTEQGDSAMYLCASSLTGDYEQYFGPGTRLTVT.

The J gene is TRBJ2-7, the V gene TRBV2. This CDR3 comprises 14 residues. Germline V CDR1 and CDR2: SNHLY, FYNNEI. CDR3: CASSAGCLTYEQYF.

This chain links TRBV7-2 with TRBJ2-1; the D call of TRBD2 rests on TCRdb alone, since no DNA is present to check it. Germline-derived CDR1 and CDR2 are SGHTA and FQGNSA. CDR3 length equals 14 residues. Here the CDR3 reads CASSEGLAGNEQFF.

This sequence joins TRBV7-9 and TRBJ2-3; TCRdb indicates TRBD2, and absent DNA this call remains unverified. The germline V gene encodes CDR1 SEHNR and CDR2 FQNEAQ (reference sequence). The CDR3 loop spans 17 amino acids. The CDR3 loop reads CASSTPRTSGGTDTQYF.

The chain has TRBV6-5 and TRBJ1-2; TCRdb returns TRBD1, unconfirmable since there is no DNA. The CDR3 is 16 amino acids. Germline CDR1 and CDR2: MNHEY and SVGAGI. CDR3 region: CASSLRGTGPFYGYTF.

Its frequency marks this clonotype as medium-sized. V gene TRBV2 combines with J gene TRBJ1-5; the D gene TCRdb calls, TRBD1, cannot be checked with no DNA. Per the germline V gene, CDR1 is SNHLY and CDR2 is FYNNEI. This CDR3 is built from 15 residues. The CDR3 is CASSGGARSNQPQHF.

This chain links TRBV5-1 with TRBJ2-6. The germline V gene has CDR1 SGHRS and CDR2 YFSETQ. The CDR3 is made up of 16 amino acids. The chain's CDR3 is CASSLLEGAGANVLTF.

Its frequency marks this clonotype as medium-sized. The chain carries TRBV21-1 and TRBJ2-6. TRBV21-1 is a documented pseudogene. CDR3 length equals 16 residues. The CDR3 loop reads CASSNGDCSGANVLTF.

The chain combines TRBV2 with TRBJ1-6. CDR1 and CDR2 from the germline V gene are SNHLY and FYNNEI. The CDR3 length is 15 residues. CDR3 loop: CASSTDSSYNSPLHF.

The V gene is TRBV5-1, the J gene TRBJ2-5; the D gene TCRdb calls, TRBD1, cannot be checked with no DNA. CDR3 length: 15 amino acids. Germline lookup yields CDR1 SGHRS and CDR2 YFSETQ. CDR3 sequence: CASSPGQGLQETQYF.

This clonotype is identified as medium-sized from frequency. This chain's CDR3 is CASSQEGLAGGNEQFF. This rearrangement joins TRBV4-3 to TRBJ2-1; TCRdb calls TRBD2, which cannot be checked without DNA. This CDR3 region has 16 residues. Germline loops: CDR1 LGHNA, CDR2 YSLEER.

CDR3: CASSQASGSYEQYF. J is TRBJ2-7 and V is TRBV4-3; TCRdb's assignment of TRBD2 cannot be checked, as there is no DNA. Looked up from germline, CDR1 is LGHNA and CDR2 is YSLEER. The CDR3 contains 14 residues.

V usage is TRBV12-5 and J usage is TRBJ2-1. This CDR3 comprises 12 residues. CDR1 is LGHNT, CDR2 FRNRAP, per germline. CDR3 amino acids: CAMDSKYNEQFF. Full variable domain (remainder filled in from reference TRBV12-5 and TRBJ2-1): DARVTQTPRHKVTEMGQEVTMRCQPILGHNTVFWYRQTMMQGLELLAYFRNRAPLDDSGMPKDRFSAEMPDATLATLKIQPSEPRDSAVYFCAMDSKYNEQFFGPGTRLTVL.

The V call is TRBV23-1, the J call TRBJ2-7; TCRdb lists TRBD1, though no DNA is available to test this call. TRBV23-1 is filed as an ORF, its function uncertain. The CDR3 is 15 amino acids. This chain's CDR3 is CASSQRAPYSYEQYF.

Judged by frequency, this clonotype is medium-sized. The chain couples TRBV1 to TRBJ2-1; TCRdb's assignment of TRBD2 cannot be checked, as there is no DNA. TRBV1 is flagged as a pseudogene. This CDR3 region has 17 residues. CDR3 sequence reads: CTSPKISGTSSYNEQFF.

The V gene is TRBV6-2 or TRBV6-3, the J gene TRBJ2-1; TCRdb picks TRBD1, but there is no DNA to check that call. The CDR3 is 17 residues long. CDR1 and CDR2 from the germline V gene are MNHEY and SVGEGT. CDR3 amino acids: CASTLTPFGNPRDEQFF.

The chain uses TRBV25-1 and TRBJ2-4; TCRdb indicates TRBD1, and absent DNA this call remains unverified. The CDR3 covers 13 residues. CDR1 and CDR2 (germline): MGHDK, SYGVNS. Here the CDR3 reads CASSDRGHGIQYF.